This T cell receptor (beta chain) was sequenced for a study of blood T cell repertoires in COVID-19. Measured with immunoSEQ multiplex PCR; TCRdb has only the in-frame clones, and not every one. The table records 120,000 or so clones, roughly 82% of them present only once. This CDR3 contains 17 residues. The specimen was peripheral blood. The V gene is TRBV21-1, the J gene TRBJ1-2; the table's D call TRBD1 went unverified against the DNA. TRBV21-1 is recorded as a pseudogene. This TCR derives from a human donor in a cohort sampled during active COVID-19. The DNA for the CDR3 is TGTGCCAGCAGAAACAGGCGTCCTCGCCTCAGTAACTATGGCTACACCTTC. Translated: CASRNRRPRLSNYGYTF.